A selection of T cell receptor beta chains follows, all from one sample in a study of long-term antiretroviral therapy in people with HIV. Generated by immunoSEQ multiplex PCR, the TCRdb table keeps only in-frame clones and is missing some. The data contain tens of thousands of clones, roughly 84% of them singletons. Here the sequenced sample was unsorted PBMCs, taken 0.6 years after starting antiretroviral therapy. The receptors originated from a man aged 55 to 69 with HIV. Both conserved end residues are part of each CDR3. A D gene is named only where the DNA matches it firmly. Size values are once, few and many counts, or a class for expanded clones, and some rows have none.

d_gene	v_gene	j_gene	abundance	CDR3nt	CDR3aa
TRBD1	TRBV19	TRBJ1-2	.	TGTGCCAGTAGTCGGCCAGGGGGTCTTTACTATGGCTACACCTTC	CASSRPGGLYYGYTF
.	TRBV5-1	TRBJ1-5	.	TGCGCCAGCAGCTTGATGGGGGGGGGAAATCAGCCCCAGCATTTT	CASSLMGGGNQPQHF
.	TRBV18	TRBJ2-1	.	TGTGCCAGCTCACCGGAGGGGTCGAGCTCCTACAATGAGCAGTTCTTC	CASSPEGSSSYNEQFF
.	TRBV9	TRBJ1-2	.	TGTGCCAGCAGCGTAGGGATCCCGAATAACTATGGCTACACCTTC	CASSVGIPNNYGYTF
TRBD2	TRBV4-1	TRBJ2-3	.	TGCGCCAGCAGGCCCGGGGGGGACACAGATACGCAGTATTTT	CASRPGGDTDTQYF
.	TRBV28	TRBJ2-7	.	TGTGCCAGCAGTCTGGGACTTTACGAGCAGTACTTC	CASSLGLYEQYF
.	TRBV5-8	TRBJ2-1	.	TGTGCCAGCAGCTTGGATGAGCAGTTCTTC	CASSLDEQFF
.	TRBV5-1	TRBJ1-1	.	TGCGCCAGCAGCCTTAAGGACAGGAACACTGAAGCTTTCTTT	CASSLKDRNTEAFF
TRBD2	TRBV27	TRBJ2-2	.	TGTGCCAGCAGTTTATTGGCGGGGGGTCTCACCGGGGAGCTGTTTTTT	CASSLLAGGLTGELFF
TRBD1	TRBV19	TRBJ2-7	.	TGTGCCAGTGGACCGGGACAGGGGAACGAGCAGTACTTC	CASGPGQGNEQYF
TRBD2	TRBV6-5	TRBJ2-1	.	TGTGCCAGCAGCTTCGGACTAGCTAGGGACAATGAGCAGTTCTTC	CASSFGLARDNEQFF
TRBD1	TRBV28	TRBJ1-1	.	TGTGCCAGCAGTTCTATACAGACAGGGGAAACTGAAGCTTTCTTT	CASSSIQTGETEAFF
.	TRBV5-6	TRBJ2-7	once	TGTGCCAGCAGCCCATTCCTGGGCGACGAGCAGTACTTC	CASSPFLGDEQYF
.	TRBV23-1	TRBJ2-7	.	TGCGCCAGCAGTCCAAGGGGGCCACTGGGACTATTTGGCGAGCAGTACTTC	CASSPRGPLGLFGEQYF
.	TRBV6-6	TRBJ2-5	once	TGTGCCAGCAGTCCCACGGTTCGGGGGACCCAGTACTTC	CASSPTVRGTQYF
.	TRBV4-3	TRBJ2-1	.	TGCGCCAGCAGCCGAAAGGACAGTGAGCAGTTCTTC	CASSRKDSEQFF
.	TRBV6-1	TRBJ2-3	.	TGTGCCAGCACCAAGAACACAGATACGCAGTATTTT	CASTKNTDTQYF
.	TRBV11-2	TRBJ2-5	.	TGTGCCAGCAGCCCTGGGAGGGGGGGTTGGGAGACCCAGTACTTC	CASSPGRGGWETQYF
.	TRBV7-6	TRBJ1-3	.	TGTGCCAGCAGCTTAGAGGGAAATGGAAACACCATATATTTT	CASSLEGNGNTIYF
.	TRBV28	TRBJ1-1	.	TGTGCCAGCAAGTTCAGGGGAGATGAAGCTTTCTTT	CASKFRGDEAFF
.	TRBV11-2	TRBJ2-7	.	TGTGCCAGCAGCCGTCGGGACCGCGGGTCCTACGAGCAGTACTTC	CASSRRDRGSYEQYF
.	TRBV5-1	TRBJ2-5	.	TGCGCCAGCAGCACGGAGGGACCTCCCCAAGAGACCCAGTACTTC	CASSTEGPPQETQYF
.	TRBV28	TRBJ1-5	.	TGTGCCAGCAGAGCTGGGGGGGCGGTCCAGCCCCAGCATTTT	CASRAGGAVQPQHF
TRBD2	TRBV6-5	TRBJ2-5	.	TGTGCCAGCAGTTACTCAGGAGCGGGGGAGGGGACCCAGTACTTC	CASSYSGAGEGTQYF
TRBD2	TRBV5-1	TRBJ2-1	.	TGCGCCAGCAGCTCCTTAGCGGGAGGGAAGCAGTTCTTC	CASSSLAGGKQFF